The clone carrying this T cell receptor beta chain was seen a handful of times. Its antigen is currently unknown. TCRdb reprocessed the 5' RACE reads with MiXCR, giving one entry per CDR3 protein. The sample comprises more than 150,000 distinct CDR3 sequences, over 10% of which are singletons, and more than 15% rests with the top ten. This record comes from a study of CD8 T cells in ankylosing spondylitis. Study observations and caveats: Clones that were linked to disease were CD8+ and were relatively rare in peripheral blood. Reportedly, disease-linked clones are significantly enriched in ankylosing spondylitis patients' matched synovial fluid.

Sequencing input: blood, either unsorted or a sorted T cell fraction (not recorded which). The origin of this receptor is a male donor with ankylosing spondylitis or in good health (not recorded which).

The CDR3 DNA follows: TGCAGTGCTAGAGATCGACAGGGGGTGGCGGATACGCAGTATTTT. Protein product: CSARDRQGVADTQYF. This chain links TRBV20-1 with TRBJ2-3; TRBD1 matches at 9 bases. Germline V CDR1 and CDR2: DFQATT, SNEGSKA (reference sequence). The CDR3 has 15 residues. V shed 0 bases, J shed 6 bases, and the junction held 7 bases outside the gene matches.